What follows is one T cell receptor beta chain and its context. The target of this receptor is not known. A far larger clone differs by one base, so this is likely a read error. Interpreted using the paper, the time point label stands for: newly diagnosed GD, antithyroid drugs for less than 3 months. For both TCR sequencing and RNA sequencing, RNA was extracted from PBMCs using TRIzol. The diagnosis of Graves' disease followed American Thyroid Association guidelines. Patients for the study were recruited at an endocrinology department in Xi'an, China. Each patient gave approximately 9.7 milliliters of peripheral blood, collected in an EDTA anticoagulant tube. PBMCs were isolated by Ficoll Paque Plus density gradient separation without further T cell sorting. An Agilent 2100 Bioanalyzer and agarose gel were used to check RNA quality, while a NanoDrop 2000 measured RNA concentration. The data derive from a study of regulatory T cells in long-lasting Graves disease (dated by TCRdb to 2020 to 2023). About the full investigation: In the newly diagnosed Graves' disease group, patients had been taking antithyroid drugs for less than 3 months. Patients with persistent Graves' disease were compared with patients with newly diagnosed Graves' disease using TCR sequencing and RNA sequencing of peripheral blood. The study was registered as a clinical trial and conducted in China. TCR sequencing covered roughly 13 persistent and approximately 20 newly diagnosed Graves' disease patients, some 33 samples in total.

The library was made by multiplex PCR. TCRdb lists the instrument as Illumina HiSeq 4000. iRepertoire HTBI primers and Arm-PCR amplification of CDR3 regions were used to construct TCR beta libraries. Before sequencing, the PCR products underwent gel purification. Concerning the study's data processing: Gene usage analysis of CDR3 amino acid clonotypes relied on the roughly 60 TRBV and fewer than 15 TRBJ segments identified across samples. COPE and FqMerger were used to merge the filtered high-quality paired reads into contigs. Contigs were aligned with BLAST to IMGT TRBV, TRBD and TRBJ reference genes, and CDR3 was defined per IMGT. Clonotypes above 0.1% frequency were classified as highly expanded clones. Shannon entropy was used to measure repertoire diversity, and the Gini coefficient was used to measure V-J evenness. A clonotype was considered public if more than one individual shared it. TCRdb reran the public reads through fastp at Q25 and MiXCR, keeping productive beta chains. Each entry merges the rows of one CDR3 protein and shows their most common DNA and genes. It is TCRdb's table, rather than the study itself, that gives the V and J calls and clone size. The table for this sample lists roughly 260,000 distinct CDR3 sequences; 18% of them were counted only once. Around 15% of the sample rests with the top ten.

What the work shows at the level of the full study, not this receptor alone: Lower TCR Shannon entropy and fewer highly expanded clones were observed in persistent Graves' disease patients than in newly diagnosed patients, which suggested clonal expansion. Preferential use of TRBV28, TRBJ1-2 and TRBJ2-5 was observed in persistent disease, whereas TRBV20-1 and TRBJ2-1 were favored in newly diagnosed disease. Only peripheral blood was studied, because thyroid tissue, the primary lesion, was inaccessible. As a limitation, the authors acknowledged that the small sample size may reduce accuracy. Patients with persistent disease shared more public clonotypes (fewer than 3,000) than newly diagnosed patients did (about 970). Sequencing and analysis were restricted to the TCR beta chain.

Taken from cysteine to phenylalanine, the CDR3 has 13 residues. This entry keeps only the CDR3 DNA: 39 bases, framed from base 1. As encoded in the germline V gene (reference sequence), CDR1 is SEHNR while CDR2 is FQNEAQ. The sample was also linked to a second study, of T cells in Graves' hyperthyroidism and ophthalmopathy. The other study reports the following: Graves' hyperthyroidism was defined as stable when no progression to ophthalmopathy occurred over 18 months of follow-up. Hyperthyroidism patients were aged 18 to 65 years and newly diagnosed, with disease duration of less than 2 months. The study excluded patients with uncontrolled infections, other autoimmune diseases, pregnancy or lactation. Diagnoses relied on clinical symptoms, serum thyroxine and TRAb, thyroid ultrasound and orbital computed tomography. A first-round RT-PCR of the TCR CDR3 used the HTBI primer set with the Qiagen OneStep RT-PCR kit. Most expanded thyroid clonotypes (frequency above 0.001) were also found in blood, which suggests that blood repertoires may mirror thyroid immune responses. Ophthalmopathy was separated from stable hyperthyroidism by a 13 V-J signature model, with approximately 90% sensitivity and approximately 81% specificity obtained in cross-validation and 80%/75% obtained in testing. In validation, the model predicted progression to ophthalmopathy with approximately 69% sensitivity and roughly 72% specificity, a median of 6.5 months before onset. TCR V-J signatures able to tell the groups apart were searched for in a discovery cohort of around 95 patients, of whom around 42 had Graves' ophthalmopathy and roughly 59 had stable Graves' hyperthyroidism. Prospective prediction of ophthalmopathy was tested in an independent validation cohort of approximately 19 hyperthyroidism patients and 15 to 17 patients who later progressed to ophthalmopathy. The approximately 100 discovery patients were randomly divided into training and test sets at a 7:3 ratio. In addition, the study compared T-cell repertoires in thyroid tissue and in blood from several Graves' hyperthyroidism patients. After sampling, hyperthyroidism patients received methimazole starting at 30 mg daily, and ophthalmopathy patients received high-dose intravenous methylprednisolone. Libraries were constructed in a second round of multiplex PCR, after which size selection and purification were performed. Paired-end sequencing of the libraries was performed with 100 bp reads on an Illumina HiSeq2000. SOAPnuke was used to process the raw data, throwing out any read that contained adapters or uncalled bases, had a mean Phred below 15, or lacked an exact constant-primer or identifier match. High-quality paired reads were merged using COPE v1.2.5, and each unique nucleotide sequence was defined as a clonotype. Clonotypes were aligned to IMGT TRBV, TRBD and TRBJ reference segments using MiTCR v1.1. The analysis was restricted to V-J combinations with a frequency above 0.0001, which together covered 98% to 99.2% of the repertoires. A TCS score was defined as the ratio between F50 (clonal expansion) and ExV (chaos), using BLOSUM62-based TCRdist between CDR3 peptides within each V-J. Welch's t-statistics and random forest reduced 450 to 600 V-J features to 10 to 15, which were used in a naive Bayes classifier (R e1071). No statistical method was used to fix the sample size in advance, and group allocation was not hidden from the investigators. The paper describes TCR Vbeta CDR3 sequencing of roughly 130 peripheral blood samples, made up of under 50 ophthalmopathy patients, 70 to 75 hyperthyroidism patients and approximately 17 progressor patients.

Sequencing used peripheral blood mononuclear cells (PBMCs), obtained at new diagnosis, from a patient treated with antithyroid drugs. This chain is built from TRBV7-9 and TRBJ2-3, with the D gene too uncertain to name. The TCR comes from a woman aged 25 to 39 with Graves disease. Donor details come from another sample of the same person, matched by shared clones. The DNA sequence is TGTGCCAGCAGCCCGGAAGGGATCTATGAGCAGTGCTTC. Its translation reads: CASSPEGIYEQCF.